Listed below are T cell receptor beta chains from one sample, sequenced in a study of beta chain features in type 1 diabetes. TCRdb keeps only in-frame clones here, not all; method: immunoSEQ multiplex PCR. In the table there are about 160,000 clones, roughly 65% of which are singletons. Sample: naive CD4+ T cells from blood. The receptors originated from a man aged 30 to 45 with type 1 diabetes. Each CDR3 is given with its conserved first and last residue. The order of the fields is D gene, clone size, V gene, J gene, CDR3 protein, CDR3 DNA. The D gene is left open where the match is weak. Size tells how often a clone was seen (once, few, many) or the class of an expanded clone, and some rows leave it out.

D: TRBD1
size: .
V: TRBV29-1
J: TRBJ2-5
CDR3: CSANRGRETQYF
DNA: TGCAGCGCTAACAGGGGAAGAGAGACCCAGTACTTC

D: .
size: once
V: TRBV9
J: TRBJ1-2
CDR3: CASSVDRDGYTF
DNA: TGTGCCAGCAGCGTTGACAGAGACGGCTACACCTTC

D: TRBD2
size: .
V: TRBV7-2
J: TRBJ2-1
CDR3: CASSLGRTSFGNEQFF
DNA: TGTGCCAGCAGCTTAGGTAGGACTAGTTTTGGGAATGAGCAGTTCTTC

D: TRBD1
size: few
V: TRBV5-1
J: TRBJ1-1
CDR3: CASGPGQAEAFF
DNA: TGCGCCAGCGGGCCGGGACAGGCTGAAGCTTTCTTT

D: .
size: .
V: TRBV30
J: TRBJ1-1
CDR3: CACISGIRTEAFF
DNA: TGTGCCTGTATCTCAGGGATTCGCACTGAAGCTTTCTTT

D: TRBD1
size: few
V: TRBV11-2
J: TRBJ2-3
CDR3: CASTPGQGSDTQYF
DNA: TGTGCCAGCACCCCGGGACAGGGGTCAGATACGCAGTATTTT

D: .
size: .
V: TRBV9
J: TRBJ2-3
CDR3: CASSVDTATDTQYF
DNA: TGTGCCAGCAGCGTAGATACAGCCACAGATACGCAGTATTTT

D: TRBD1
size: .
V: TRBV29-1
J: TRBJ2-2
CDR3: CSADRANTGELFF
DNA: TGCAGCGCGGACAGGGCTAACACCGGGGAGCTGTTTTTT

D: .
size: few
V: TRBV29-1
J: TRBJ2-2
CDR3: CSGSGTGELFF
DNA: TGCAGCGGTTCAGGGACCGGGGAGCTGTTTTTT

D: .
size: .
V: TRBV4-3
J: TRBJ2-5
CDR3: CASSQWYDGSKETQYF
DNA: TGCGCCAGCAGCCAGTGGTACGACGGGAGCAAGGAGACCCAGTACTTC

D: TRBD2
size: .
V: TRBV7-8
J: TRBJ2-3
CDR3: CASISQASGNTDTQYF
DNA: TGTGCCAGTATCAGCCAGGCTAGCGGGAACACAGATACGCAGTATTTT

D: TRBD1
size: .
V: TRBV4-1
J: TRBJ2-7
CDR3: CASSQDMDRGYEQYF
DNA: TGCGCCAGCAGCCAAGATATGGACAGGGGCTACGAGCAGTACTTC

D: .
size: few
V: TRBV5-6
J: TRBJ2-5
CDR3: CASSQQETQYF
DNA: TGTGCCAGCAGCCAGCAAGAGACCCAGTACTTC

D: .
size: .
V: TRBV18
J: TRBJ2-5
CDR3: CASSPRGGQETQYF
DNA: TGTGCCAGCTCACCTCGTGGAGGTCAAGAGACCCAGTACTTC

D: .
size: .
V: TRBV9
J: TRBJ1-1
CDR3: CASSSGHLNTEAFF
DNA: TGTGCCAGCAGCTCAGGACACCTTAACACTGAAGCTTTCTTT

D: TRBD1
size: few
V: TRBV18
J: TRBJ2-5
CDR3: CASSPGTGQETQYF
DNA: TGTGCCAGCTCACCCGGGACAGGCCAAGAGACCCAGTACTTC

D: TRBD1
size: .
V: TRBV7-9
J: TRBJ2-3
CDR3: CASSAPGQGTDTQYF
DNA: TGTGCCAGCAGCGCCCCGGGACAGGGAACAGATACGCAGTATTTT

D: .
size: .
V: TRBV20-1
J: TRBJ2-3
CDR3: CSARTPDTQYF
DNA: TGCAGTGCCAGGACTCCAGATACGCAGTATTTT

D: .
size: .
V: TRBV4-3
J: TRBJ2-6
CDR3: CASSPRAGSSNVLTF
DNA: TGCGCCAGCAGCCCCCGGGCGGGCAGTTCCAACGTCCTGACTTTC

D: .
size: .
V: TRBV11-2
J: TRBJ2-5
CDR3: CASSLVETQYF
DNA: TGTGCCAGCAGCTTAGTGGAGACCCAGTACTTC

D: TRBD2
size: few
V: TRBV9
J: TRBJ2-3
CDR3: CASSGGGATDTQYF
DNA: TGTGCCAGCAGTGGCGGGGGGGCCACAGATACGCAGTATTTT

D: .
size: few
V: TRBV6-5
J: TRBJ2-3
CDR3: CASKLAGTDTQYF
DNA: TGTGCCAGCAAGTTGGCAGGGACGGATACGCAGTATTTT

D: TRBD1
size: .
V: TRBV5-4
J: TRBJ2-7
CDR3: CASSQGQRFYEQYF
DNA: TGTGCCAGCAGCCAGGGACAGAGATTCTACGAGCAGTACTTC

D: TRBD2
size: .
V: TRBV4-3
J: TRBJ2-1
CDR3: CASSRTSGGAGEQFF
DNA: TGCGCCAGCAGCAGGACTAGCGGGGGGGCCGGAGAGCAGTTCTTC

D: .
size: .
V: TRBV20-1
J: TRBJ2-1
CDR3: CSASLREQFF
DNA: TGCAGTGCTTCACTGAGGGAGCAGTTCTTC

D: .
size: .
V: TRBV27
J: TRBJ2-6
CDR3: CASSFAGKGAGANVLTF
DNA: TGTGCCAGCAGTTTCGCAGGGAAGGGAGCTGGGGCCAACGTCCTGACTTTC

D: TRBD1
size: .
V: TRBV4-3
J: TRBJ2-7
CDR3: CASSQDLTGPSYEQYF
DNA: TGCGCCAGCAGCCAAGATTTGACAGGGCCCTCCTACGAGCAGTACTTC

D: TRBD2
size: .
V: TRBV9
J: TRBJ2-1
CDR3: CASSPPRWTSVGDEQFF
DNA: TGTGCCAGCAGCCCGCCCCGCTGGACTAGCGTGGGGGATGAGCAGTTCTTC

D: .
size: .
V: TRBV25-1
J: TRBJ2-2
CDR3: CASSEGHPNTGELFF
DNA: TGTGCCAGCAGTGAGGGACACCCGAACACCGGGGAGCTGTTTTTT

D: .
size: .
V: TRBV14
J: TRBJ1-1
CDR3: CASSQVSAEAFF
DNA: TGTGCCAGCAGCCAAGTTTCGGCTGAAGCTTTCTTT

D: .
size: .
V: TRBV4-1
J: TRBJ1-5
CDR3: CASSQDLTALNQPQHF
DNA: TGCGCCAGCAGCCAAGATCTTACAGCCCTTAATCAGCCCCAGCATTTT

D: TRBD1
size: once
V: TRBV10-3
J: TRBJ1-1
CDR3: CAISESTTGVAFF
DNA: TGTGCCATCAGTGAGTCGACGACAGGGGTAGCTTTCTTT

D: TRBD1
size: .
V: TRBV6-9
J: TRBJ2-7
CDR3: CASSYLWTGGDEQYF
DNA: TGTGCCAGCAGTTATCTATGGACAGGGGGCGACGAGCAGTACTTC

D: TRBD2
size: few
V: TRBV7-2
J: TRBJ2-7
CDR3: CASSYGTSGSYEQYF
DNA: TGTGCCAGCAGTTACGGGACTAGCGGTTCCTACGAGCAGTACTTC

D: .
size: few
V: TRBV30
J: TRBJ2-3
CDR3: CAWSFGTDTQYF
DNA: TGTGCCTGGAGTTTCGGCACAGATACGCAGTATTTT

D: .
size: .
V: TRBV25-1
J: TRBJ1-6
CDR3: CASSETPTGNNSPLHF
DNA: TGTGCCAGCAGTGAGACGCCTACAGGGAATAATTCACCCCTCCACTTT

D: .
size: few
V: TRBV29-1
J: TRBJ2-7
CDR3: CSGLISARGYEQYF
DNA: TGCAGCGGACTGATATCCGCGCGGGGCTACGAGCAGTACTTC

D: .
size: few
V: TRBV6-5
J: TRBJ1-5
CDR3: CASSVDGRDQPQHF
DNA: TGTGCCAGCAGCGTGGATGGGAGGGATCAGCCCCAGCATTTT

D: TRBD1
size: .
V: TRBV7-8
J: TRBJ2-5
CDR3: CASSFFPAPVDRGQETQYF
DNA: TGTGCCAGCAGCTTTTTCCCCGCCCCCGTGGACAGGGGGCAGGAGACCCAGTACTTC

D: TRBD2
size: once
V: TRBV7-2
J: TRBJ2-5
CDR3: CASSPGLAGGQETQYF
DNA: TGTGCCAGCAGCCCGGGACTAGCGGGGGGGCAGGAGACCCAGTACTTC

D: TRBD2
size: .
V: TRBV4-1
J: TRBJ2-1
CDR3: CASSQGLKTSGALGVYEQFF
DNA: TGCGCCAGCAGCCAAGGACTAAAAACTAGCGGGGCCCTCGGGGTGTATGAGCAGTTCTTC

D: .
size: .
V: TRBV2
J: TRBJ1-5
CDR3: CASTGVEGQPQHF
DNA: TGTGCCAGCACAGGGGTAGAGGGTCAGCCCCAGCATTTT

D: TRBD1
size: .
V: TRBV7-9
J: TRBJ2-7
CDR3: CASSLDRGEVHEQYF
DNA: TGTGCCAGCAGTCTGGACAGGGGCGAGGTCCACGAGCAGTACTTC

D: .
size: few
V: TRBV29-1
J: TRBJ2-3
CDR3: CSVTGFTTDTQYF
DNA: TGCAGCGTGACAGGCTTCACCACAGATACGCAGTATTTT

D: .
size: .
V: TRBV30
J: TRBJ2-5
CDR3: CAWSQGETQYF
DNA: TGTGCCTGGAGCCAGGGGGAGACCCAGTACTTC

D: .
size: .
V: TRBV6-6
J: TRBJ1-3
CDR3: CASSPLGDTIYF
DNA: TGTGCCAGCAGTCCCCTCGGGGACACCATATATTTT